This is a list of T cell receptor beta chains from one sample in a study of blood T cell repertoires in COVID-19. Sequencing was performed with immunoSEQ multiplex PCR; in TCRdb, only in-frame clones are kept and a portion is missing. The table lists roughly 78,000 clones, 86% of them singletons. The sequencing sample was made of peripheral blood. These receptors were obtained from a woman in her sixties with acute or convalescent COVID-19. Both conserved end residues are trimmed from each CDR3. The order of the fields is CDR3 length, J gene, V gene, CDR3 protein.

14 TRBJ2-1 TRBV7-2 ASSLGGLAGNNEQF
11 TRBJ2-3 TRBV15 ATSRDVGDTQY
13 TRBJ2-3 TRBV14 ASSLERGGRFPQY
11 TRBJ2-1 TRBV12-3/TRBV12-4 ASSTLSYNEQF
14 TRBJ1-4 TRBV28 ASSGGGARGNEKLF
12 TRBJ2-5 TRBV28 ASSSPTGSETQY
12 TRBJ2-7 TRBV27 ASSLGTGVYEQY
12 TRBJ1-2 TRBV6-1 ASSEATTAYGYT
13 TRBJ2-1 TRBV5-5 ASSFRARGYNEQF
13 TRBJ2-3 TRBV5-1 ASSWGQGGTDTQY
12 TRBJ2-7 TRBV7-9 ASSFSGEDYEQY
15 TRBJ1-4 TRBV7-2 ASSTSRDRGYNEKLF
14 TRBJ2-1 TRBV18 ASSRSGTGVTNEQF
11 TRBJ1-2 TRBV12-3/TRBV12-4 ASSSTSLYGYT
14 TRBJ1-5 TRBV28 ASSRGGTGTNQPQH
11 TRBJ2-7 TRBV7-9 ASSFSGSYEQY
11 TRBJ2-2 TRBV4-3 ASSRIRGGELF
12 TRBJ1-6 TRBV7-2 ASSDSWDNSPLH
15 TRBJ2-2 TRBV5-1 ASSLGLDRGQVGELF
14 TRBJ1-2 TRBV7-9 ASSLDPTGGTGGYT
14 TRBJ1-4 TRBV18 ASSPSQGLTNEKLF
12 TRBJ2-7 TRBV5-1 ASSLGQGSHEQY
13 TRBJ2-7 TRBV5-6 ASSARGQGAIEQY
15 TRBJ2-3 TRBV6-2/TRBV6-3 ASSPGLAGQTRDTQY
13 TRBJ2-2 TRBV28 ASSLSQGITGELF
12 TRBJ1-6 TRBV28 ASSPDLQGDPLH
13 TRBJ1-1 TRBV24-1 ATSDLGQGAGEAF
11 TRBJ1-1 TRBV5-1 ASRRGTNTEAF
12 TRBJ2-2 TRBV20-1 SASASQGAGELF
15 TRBJ2-2 TRBV6-2/TRBV6-3 ASSPWGQLGATGELF
14 TRBJ2-7 TRBV5-1 ASSSPTRGGSYEQY
13 TRBJ2-1 TRBV27 ASSRLAGPYNEQF
14 TRBJ2-3 TRBV27 ASSFGLIRGLDTQY
11 TRBJ2-7 TRBV28 ASGEGGSHEQY
12 TRBJ2-2 TRBV9 ASSAGLGTGELF
11 TRBJ2-5 TRBV29-1 SVERGPQETQY
11 TRBJ2-1 TRBV19 ASSMTGSHEQF
11 TRBJ2-7 TRBV5-1 ASSSQGTVEQY
15 TRBJ2-2 TRBV4-3 ASSQVMARGNTGELF
12 TRBJ2-7 TRBV7-9 ASSLTRSSDEQY
13 TRBJ2-1 TRBV24-1 ATSGRQGSYNEQF
13 TRBJ2-2 TRBV4-3 ASSQWTGNTGELF
14 TRBJ1-5 TRBV27 ASSLSFRGVGQPQH
14 TRBJ2-3 TRBV24-1 ATSDITGSQRDTQY
15 TRBJ2-7 TRBV28 ASTDTRLGQGAYEQY
11 TRBJ1-1 TRBV7-2 ASSLDRDTEAF
11 TRBJ1-5 TRBV7-2 ASSFDSYQPQH
13 TRBJ2-1 TRBV5-1 ASTLWGGRGNEQF
11 TRBJ1-1 TRBV20-1 SASGQGNTEAF
16 TRBJ2-7 TRBV24-1 ATSDTHTGVDAYYEQY
13 TRBJ1-5 TRBV2 ASSEAGASNQPQH
14 TRBJ1-3 TRBV4-1 ASSQDLGASGNTIY
11 TRBJ2-3 TRBV9 ASTDRGTDTQY
12 TRBJ2-3 TRBV7-3 ASSRDTRTDTQY
14 TRBJ2-5 TRBV4-3 ASSQGNGHLQETQY
13 TRBJ2-1 TRBV7-6 ASSLVSGGAGEQF
12 TRBJ2-1 TRBV2 ASAGSQFHNEQF
12 TRBJ2-1 TRBV7-3 ASSPGTRRSEQF
12 TRBJ1-1 TRBV3-1/TRBV3-2 ASSVQSHNTEAF
13 TRBJ1-2 TRBV6-1 ASSESTGGGYGYT